The next 31 T cell receptor beta chains were all read from a single sample in a study of Ad26.COV2.S vaccination and SARS-CoV-2 variants. Sequenced by immunoSEQ multiplex PCR; TCRdb stores in-frame clones only, minus some. The data contain about 480,000 clones, about 83% of them seen just once; the ten biggest clones take up around 13%. Noted treatment: roughly 18 received Ad26.COV2.S at low or high dose, single or two shots; 5 received placebo; per-sample allocation not given. Sampling was done on day 63 after the first vaccine or placebo injection. The input for sequencing was peripheral blood, taken in a trial of Ad26.COV2.S vaccine versus placebo. These receptors were obtained from a person between 18 and 65 years old who received the Ad26.COV2.S COVID-19 vaccine or a placebo.

The rearrangement uses TRBV20-1 and TRBJ2-7; TRBD2 is a possible D gene (5 bases). Looked up from germline, CDR1 is DFQATT and CDR2 is SNEGSKA (reference sequence). The CDR3 loop spans 11 amino acids. Trimming stripped 4 bases from V and 5 bases from J, with 9 bases between. The CDR3 sequence: CSATGLDEQYF. In DNA form, the CDR3 reads TGCAGTGCTACGGGATTGGACGAGCAGTACTTC.

The rearrangement joins TRBV7-8 to TRBJ2-7, with D possibly TRBD1 on 6 matching bases. V was trimmed by 3 bases and J by 6 bases, leaving 12 bases between them. The CDR3 has 13 amino acids. Germline V gives CDR1 SGHVS, CDR2 FQNEAQ. The CDR3 sequence is CASSFKQGVEQYF. CDR3 nucleotides: TGTGCCAGCAGCTTCAAACAGGGTGTCGAGCAGTACTTC.

The chain employs TRBV5-4 and TRBJ2-3; D is uncertain. V gave up 4 bases and J gave up 0 bases, with 6 bases separating them. This CDR3 comprises 13 residues. From germline, CDR1 is SGHNT and CDR2 YYREEE (reference sequence). The CDR3 DNA is TGTGCCAGCAGCGACCATAGCACAGATACGCAGTATTTT. Translating it yields CASSDHSTDTQYF. The whole variable domain, filled in from reference TRBV5-4 and TRBJ2-3, reads ETGVTQSPTHLIKTRGQQVTLRCSSQSGHNTVSWYQQALGQGPQFIFQYYREEENGRGNFPPRFSGLQFPNYSSELNVNALELDDSALYLCASSDHSTDTQYFGPGTRLTVL.

V and J are TRBV5-5 and TRBJ1-2; tentative D call: TRBD1 (5 bases). This CDR3 has 15 residues. The V end lost 1 base, the J end lost 0 bases, and 10 bases lay between the germline ends. CDR1 and CDR2 from the germline V gene are SGHKS and YYEKEE (reference sequence). CDR3 loop: CASSLLVTANYGYTF. The CDR3 nucleotides read TGTGCCAGCAGCTTGTTAGTGACAGCTAACTATGGCTACACCTTC.

The rearrangement uses TRBV9 and TRBJ2-3, with D possibly TRBD1 on 6 matching bases. This CDR3 region has 14 residues. From germline, CDR1 is SGDLS and CDR2 YYNGEE. Trimming took off 0 bases at V and 6 bases at J, with 11 bases between the two ends. The CDR3 sequence is CASSVEQGQDTQYF. The CDR3 bases are TGTGCCAGCAGCGTAGAACAGGGTCAGGATACGCAGTATTTT.

This sequence joins TRBV5-1 and TRBJ2-2; 7 bases fit TRBD1. This CDR3 has 16 amino acids. J was trimmed by 1 base and V by 0 bases; bases with no gene match: 3. Germline CDR1 SGHRS, CDR2 YFSETQ. CDR3: CASSLGQGVNTGELFF. CDR3 nucleotide sequence: TGCGCCAGCAGCTTGGGACAGGGAGTGAACACCGGGGAGCTGTTTTTT.

The V call is TRBV12-3 or TRBV12-4, the J call TRBJ1-1; D not certain. V lost 1 base to trimming and J lost 7 bases, with 7 bases between them. The CDR3 is made up of 12 amino acids. CDR3 in amino acids: CASSLVQIEAFF. CDR3 DNA sequence: TGTGCCAGCAGTTTAGTCCAGATTGAAGCTTTCTTT.

J is TRBJ1-1 and V is TRBV19; 7 positions match TRBD1. The V gene's germline CDR1 is LNHDA and CDR2 SQIVND (reference sequence). J was trimmed by 1 base and V by 7 bases; bases with no gene match: 6. The CDR3 covers 14 residues. The CDR3 DNA sequence: TGTGCCAGTAACCCACAGGGGAGGAACACTGAAGCTTTCTTT. Encoded protein: CASNPQGRNTEAFF.

The chain employs TRBV6-5 and TRBJ1-3, with D possibly TRBD1 on 5 matching bases. This CDR3 is built from 13 residues. Between the trimmed V and J ends, which lost 6 bases and 0 bases, there was a span of 6 bases. Germline V gene sequence: CDR1 MNHEY, CDR2 SVGAGI. The DNA for the CDR3 is TGTGCCAGCAGCGGGGGCTCTGGAAACACCATATATTTT. This translates into CASSGGSGNTIYF.

The J gene is TRBJ2-5, the V gene TRBV5-4, with 15 bases aligning to TRBD2. Germline CDR1 SGHNT, CDR2 YYREEE (reference sequence). The CDR3 loop spans 16 amino acids. J lost 2 bases, V lost 5 bases, and 4 bases had no gene match. The CDR3 bases are TGTGCCAGCAGACCGGGACTAGCGGGGGGTCAAGAGACCCAGTACTTC. This translates into CASRPGLAGGQETQYF.

Ten or more counts support this clone. The genes are TRBV3-1 (or the pseudogene TRBV3-2) and TRBJ2-2; D might be TRBD1 or TRBD2, each matching 5 bases. The CDR3 is 15 amino acids. V was shortened by 1 base and J by 7 bases, with 13 bases between the two germline ends. Germline V gives CDR1 LGHDT, CDR2 YNNKEL (reference sequence). CDR3 amino acids: CASSQGAGTVGELFF. Written as DNA, the CDR3 is TGTGCCAGCAGCCAAGGGGCAGGGACGGTCGGGGAGCTGTTTTTT.

This sequence joins TRBV28 and TRBJ1-2; D is uncertain. Germline V gene sequence: CDR1 MDHEN, CDR2 SYDVKM. V was trimmed by 2 bases and J by 7 bases, leaving 11 bases between them. This CDR3 region has 13 residues. Written as DNA, the CDR3 is TGTGCCAGCAGTTTAGAGTCCGGAACTGGCTACACCTTC. It encodes CASSLESGTGYTF.

This clone was detected many times. The genes are TRBV6-5 and TRBJ2-1, with TRBD2 matching over 9 bases. The ends lost 2 bases at V and 7 bases at J; junction bases unmatched: 6. The CDR3 is made up of 15 amino acids. Germline loops: CDR1 MNHEY, CDR2 SVGAGI. CDR3 DNA: TGTGCCAGCAGTTACACGGGACTAGCTAAGAATGAGCAGTTCTTC. It encodes CASSYTGLAKNEQFF.

The chain employs TRBV28 and TRBJ2-7; maybe TRBD2 (6 bases). V was pared by 5 bases and J by 3 bases, with 11 bases between. From germline, CDR1 is MDHEN and CDR2 SYDVKM. The CDR3 runs to 13 residues. The DNA of the CDR3 is TGTGCCAGCAGTCTGCGACTAGTCTACGAGCAGTACTTC. Amino acid sequence: CASSLRLVYEQYF.

J is TRBJ2-7 and V is TRBV9; weak D call: TRBD2 (5 bases). The V gene's germline CDR1 is SGDLS and CDR2 YYNGEE. With 0 bases removed from V and 6 bases from J, the gap between germline ends came to 19 bases. The CDR3 consists of 16 residues. DNA of the CDR3: TGTGCCAGCAGCGTAGGAGCGGACCTGCTAAGAGGCGAGCAGTACTTC. Its translation is CASSVGADLLRGEQYF. The entire variable domain, with the rest obtained from reference TRBV9 and TRBJ2-7, is as follows: DSGVTQTPKHLITATGQRVTLRCSPRSGDLSVYWYQQSLDQGLQFLIQYYNGEERAKGNILERFSAQQFPDLHSELNLSSLELGDSALYFCASSVGADLLRGEQYFGPGTRLTVT.

The chain has TRBV29-1 and TRBJ2-2; 7 bases map to TRBD1. After removal of 5 bases from V and 5 bases from J, the junction contained 8 bases not matched to a gene. CDR1 is SQVTM, CDR2 ANQGSEA, per germline. There are 14 residues in the CDR3. This CDR3 is CSVRQGRRTGELFF. Written as DNA, the CDR3 is TGCAGCGTTCGACAGGGAAGGCGAACCGGGGAGCTGTTTTTT.

The chain has TRBV20-1 and TRBJ1-1; 7 bases are a match to TRBD1. The CDR3 has 14 residues. Unmatched junction bases numbered 8, after V lost 3 bases and J lost 4 bases. CDR1 and CDR2 (germline): DFQATT, SNEGSKA (reference sequence). CDR3 nucleotide sequence: TGCAGTGCTAGTGATTTAGCAGGGGGCACTGAAGCTTTCTTT. It translates to CSASDLAGGTEAFF.

The V and J genes are TRBV4-1 and TRBJ2-1; TRBD2 is a possible D gene (5 bases). Germline V gene lookup returns CDR1 MGHRA and CDR2 YSYEKL. Trimming removed 1 base from V and 8 bases from J, with 15 bases in between. This CDR3 contains 15 residues. CDR3 nucleotide sequence: TGCGCCAGCAGCCAAGCTGCGGGCCCCTGGGATGAGCAGTTCTTC. It encodes CASSQAAGPWDEQFF.

The chain combines TRBV28 with TRBJ1-5, with 8 bases identical to TRBD1. V was clipped by 6 bases and J by 3 bases; unmatched bases: 10. The CDR3 covers 16 residues. CDR1 and CDR2 from the germline V gene are MDHEN and SYDVKM. The CDR3, as DNA: TGTGCCAGCAGCAACGACAGGGGACTACACAATCAGCCCCAGCATTTT. Amino acid sequence: CASSNDRGLHNQPQHF.

V and J are TRBV7-2 and TRBJ2-1, with D perhaps being TRBD1 or TRBD2 (5 bases each). The CDR3 extends over 15 amino acids. V lost 3 bases to trimming and J lost 8 bases, with 17 bases between them. Per germline, CDR1 SGHTA and CDR2 FQGNSA. The CDR3 DNA follows: TGTGCCAGCAGCTTGGACGCCCGGGTGGGGGATGAGCAGTTCTTC. Residues: CASSLDARVGDEQFF.

V and J are TRBV6-1 and TRBJ1-6; D may be TRBD1 (6 bases). V lost 3 bases and J 4 bases, leaving 10 bases between the germline ends. CDR3 length: 15 amino acids. Per the germline V gene, CDR1 is MNHNS and CDR2 is SASEGT. In nucleotides, the CDR3 is TGTGCCAGCAGTGACAGGGGCCGATATAATTCACCCCTCCACTTT. Translation: CASSDRGRYNSPLHF.

This chain joins TRBV24-1 and TRBJ2-3, with a tentative D call TRBD1 (6 bases). V was trimmed by 3 bases and J by 3 bases, leaving 24 bases between them. The CDR3 runs 19 residues. Germline CDR1 is KGHDR and CDR2 is SFDVKD. CDR3 protein: CATSDKIPRQASETDTQYF. The CDR3 bases are TGTGCCACCAGTGATAAAATTCCGAGACAGGCAAGTGAGACAGATACGCAGTATTTT.

The chain uses TRBV27 and TRBJ1-1, with D unclear. V lost 3 bases and J 1 base, leaving 6 bases between the germline ends. Germline CDR1 MNHEY, CDR2 SMNVEV (reference sequence). CDR3 length: 13 residues. The CDR3 loop is CASSLWQNTEAFF. In nucleotides, the CDR3 is TGTGCCAGCAGTTTGTGGCAGAACACTGAAGCTTTCTTT.

The chain links TRBV7-2 to TRBJ1-1, with 8 bases lining up with TRBD1. Germline V gene data show CDR1 as SGHTA and CDR2 as FQGNSA. The CDR3 spans 17 residues. The trim removed 6 bases at V and 0 bases at J, leaving 12 bases unmatched. For the CDR3, the DNA is TGTGCCAGCAGTTCCCGGACAGGGTTGTACCTGAACACTGAAGCTTTCTTT. It is translated as CASSSRTGLYLNTEAFF.

This sequence joins TRBV7-9 and TRBJ2-5, with TRBD2 identical over 13 bases. Germline lookup yields CDR1 SEHNR and CDR2 FQNEAQ (reference sequence). The CDR3 is 15 residues long. Trimming removed 5 bases from V and 3 bases from J; junction bases left unmatched: 3. CDR3 nucleotide sequence: TGTGCCAGCAGCCCCGGACTAGCGGGAGAAGAGACCCAGTACTTC. This translates into CASSPGLAGEETQYF.

This clone occurred once. The V call is TRBV10-3, the J call TRBJ2-7; perhaps TRBD2 as D (6 bases). V lost 2 bases, J lost 7 bases, and 18 bases lay in between. Looked up from germline, CDR1 is ENHRY and CDR2 is SYGVKD. The CDR3 runs to 15 residues. The CDR3 DNA is TGTGCCATCAGTGAGGTCGGGGGAGGCTTAGGGGAGCAGTACTTC. Its translation: CAISEVGGGLGEQYF.

The sample holds one count of this clone. The rearrangement links TRBV10-3 to TRBJ1-1; D is ambiguous. Germline CDR1 is ENHRY and CDR2 is SYGVKD. Trimming removed 2 bases at V and 3 bases at J, with 10 bases between. The CDR3 has 14 residues. Written as DNA, the CDR3 is TGTGCCATCAGTGAGGGCAGGACCCACACTGAAGCTTTCTTT. This sequence encodes CAISEGRTHTEAFF.

In nucleotides, the CDR3 is TGTGCCAGCAGCTTTCGTGCGCCGTCCTCCTACGAGCAGTACTTC. It is translated as CASSFRAPSSYEQYF. The V and J genes are TRBV5-6 and TRBJ2-7; unclear D gene. The CDR3 sequence is 15 residues long. Germline loops: CDR1 SGHDT, CDR2 YYEEEE. Trimming pared 2 bases from V and 0 bases from J, leaving 12 bases between.

The CDR3 loop is CASSLSVGVQETQYF. DNA of the CDR3: TGTGCCAGCAGCTTATCCGTGGGAGTCCAAGAGACCCAGTACTTC. This rearrangement joins TRBV7-9 to TRBJ2-5; TRBD2 might be the D (5 bases). Germline V CDR1 and CDR2: SEHNR, FQNEAQ (reference sequence). CDR3 length: 15 residues. Trimming pared 2 bases from V and 1 base from J, leaving 11 bases between.

The CDR3 is CASSPIYRDRGLGQPQHF. In DNA, the CDR3 is TGTGCCAGCAGCCCGATTTACCGGGACAGGGGGCTAGGACAGCCCCAGCATTTT. The J gene is TRBJ1-5, the V gene TRBV6-2 or TRBV6-3, with 12 bases fitting TRBD1. After removal of 6 bases from V and 7 bases from J, the junction contained 16 bases not matched to a gene. The CDR3 runs 18 residues. Germline V gene data show CDR1 as MNHEY and CDR2 as SVGEGT.

In the case of this clone: In the same sample, other DNA sequences code for this CDR3. The chain is built from TRBV9 and TRBJ1-1; unclear D gene. The CDR3 contains 13 residues. Germline loops: CDR1 SGDLS, CDR2 YYNGEE. Trimming cost V 0 bases and J 0 bases, with 3 bases left between them. CDR3 nucleotides: TGTGCCAGCAGCGTAGCCCTGAACACTGAAGCTTTCTTT. This codes for CASSVALNTEAFF. The variable domain in full, with the rest retrieved from reference TRBV9 and TRBJ1-1, is DSGVTQTPKHLITATGQRVTLRCSPRSGDLSVYWYQQSLDQGLQFLIQYYNGEERAKGNILERFSAQQFPDLHSELNLSSLELGDSALYFCASSVALNTEAFFGQGTRLTVV.